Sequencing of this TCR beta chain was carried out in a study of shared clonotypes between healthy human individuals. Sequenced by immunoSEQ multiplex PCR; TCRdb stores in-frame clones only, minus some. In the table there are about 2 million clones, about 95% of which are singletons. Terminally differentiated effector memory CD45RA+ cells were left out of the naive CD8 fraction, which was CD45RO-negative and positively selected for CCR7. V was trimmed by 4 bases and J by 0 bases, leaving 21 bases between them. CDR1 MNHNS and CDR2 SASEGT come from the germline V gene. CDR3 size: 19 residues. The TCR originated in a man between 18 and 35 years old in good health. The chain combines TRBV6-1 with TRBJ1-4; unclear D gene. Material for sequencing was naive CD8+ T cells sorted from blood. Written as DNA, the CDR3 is TGTGCCAGCAGTGTGTTCATAGAGGACGAAGATGCAACTAATGAAAAACTGTTTTTT. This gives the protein CASSVFIEDEDATNEKLFF.